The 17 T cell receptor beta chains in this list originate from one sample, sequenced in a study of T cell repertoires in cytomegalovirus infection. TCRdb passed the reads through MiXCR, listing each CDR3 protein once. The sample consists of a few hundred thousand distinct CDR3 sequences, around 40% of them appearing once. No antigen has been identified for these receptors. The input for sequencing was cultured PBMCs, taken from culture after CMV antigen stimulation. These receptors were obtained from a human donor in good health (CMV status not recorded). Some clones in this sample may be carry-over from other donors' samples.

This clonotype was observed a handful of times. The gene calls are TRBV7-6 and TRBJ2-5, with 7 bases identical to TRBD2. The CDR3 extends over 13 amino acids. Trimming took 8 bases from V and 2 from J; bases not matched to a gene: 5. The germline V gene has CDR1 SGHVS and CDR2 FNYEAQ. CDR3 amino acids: CASGSSGQETQYF. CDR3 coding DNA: TGTGCCAGCGGAAGTAGCGGGCAAGAGACCCAGTACTTC.

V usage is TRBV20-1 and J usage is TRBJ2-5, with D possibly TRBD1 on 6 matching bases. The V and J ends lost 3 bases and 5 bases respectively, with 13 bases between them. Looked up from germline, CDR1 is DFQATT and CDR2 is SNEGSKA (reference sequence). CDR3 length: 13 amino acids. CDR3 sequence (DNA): TGCAGTGCTAGGATGTGGGGGCGGGAGACCCAGTACTTC. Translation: CSARMWGRETQYF.

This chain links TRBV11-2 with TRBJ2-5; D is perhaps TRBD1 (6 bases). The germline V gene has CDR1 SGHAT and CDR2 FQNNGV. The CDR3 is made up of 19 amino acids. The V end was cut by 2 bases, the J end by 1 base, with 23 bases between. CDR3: CASSLIPRGRRKGQETQYF. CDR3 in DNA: TGTGCCAGCAGCTTAATCCCCAGGGGAAGAAGGAAAGGCCAAGAGACCCAGTACTTC.

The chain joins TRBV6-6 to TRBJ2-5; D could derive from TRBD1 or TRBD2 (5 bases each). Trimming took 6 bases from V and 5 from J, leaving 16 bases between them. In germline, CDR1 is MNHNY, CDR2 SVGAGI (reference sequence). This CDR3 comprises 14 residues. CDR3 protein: CASSGLGPVETQYF. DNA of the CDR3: TGTGCCAGCAGCGGACTGGGGCCCGTGGAGACCCAGTACTTC.

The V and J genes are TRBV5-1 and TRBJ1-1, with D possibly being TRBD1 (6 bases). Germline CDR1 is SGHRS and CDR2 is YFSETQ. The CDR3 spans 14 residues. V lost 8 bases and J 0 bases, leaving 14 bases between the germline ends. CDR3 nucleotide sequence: TGCGCCAGTCAAAGGGACATAATGAACACTGAAGCTTTCTTT. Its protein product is CASQRDIMNTEAFF. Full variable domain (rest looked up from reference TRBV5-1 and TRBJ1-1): KAGVTQTPRYLIKTRGQQVTLSCSPISGHRSVSWYQQTPGQGLQFLFEYFSETQRNKGNFPGRFSGRQFSNSRSEMNVSTLELGDSALYLCASQRDIMNTEAFFGQGTRLTVV.

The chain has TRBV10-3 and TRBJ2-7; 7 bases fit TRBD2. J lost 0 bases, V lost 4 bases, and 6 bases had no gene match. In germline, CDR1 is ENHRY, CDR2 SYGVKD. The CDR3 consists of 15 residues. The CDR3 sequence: CAISGGLSSSYEQYF. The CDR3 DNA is TGTGCCATCAGTGGGGGACTATCCAGCTCCTACGAGCAGTACTTC.

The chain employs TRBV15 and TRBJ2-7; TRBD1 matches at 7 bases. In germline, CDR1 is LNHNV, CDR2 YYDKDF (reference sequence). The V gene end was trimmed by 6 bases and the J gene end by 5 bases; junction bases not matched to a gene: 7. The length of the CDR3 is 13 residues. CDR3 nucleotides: TGTGCCACCAGTAGACAGGGTCAACACGAGCAGTACTTC. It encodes CATSRQGQHEQYF.

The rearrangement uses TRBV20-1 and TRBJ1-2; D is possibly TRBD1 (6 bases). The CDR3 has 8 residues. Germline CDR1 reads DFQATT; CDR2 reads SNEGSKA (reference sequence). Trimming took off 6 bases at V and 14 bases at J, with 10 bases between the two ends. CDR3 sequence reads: CSAEGVTF. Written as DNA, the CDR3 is TGCAGTGCAGAGGGGGTGACCTTC.

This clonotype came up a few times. The CDR3 sequence: CASSPASAPTDTQYF. The CDR3 bases are TGTGCCAGCAGCCCGGCGTCAGCTCCGACAGATACGCAGTATTTT. The chain employs TRBV7-6 and TRBJ2-3; D uncertain. Germline values: CDR1 SGHVS, CDR2 FNYEAQ. V lost 5 bases to trimming and J lost 3 bases, with 15 bases between them. This CDR3 is built from 15 residues.

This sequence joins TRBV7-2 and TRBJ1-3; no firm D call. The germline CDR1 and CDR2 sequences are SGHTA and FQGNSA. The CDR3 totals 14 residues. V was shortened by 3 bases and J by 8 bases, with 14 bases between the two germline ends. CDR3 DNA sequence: TGTGCCAGCAGCTTCCTGACTATCGCGGACACCATATATTTT. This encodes CASSFLTIADTIYF.

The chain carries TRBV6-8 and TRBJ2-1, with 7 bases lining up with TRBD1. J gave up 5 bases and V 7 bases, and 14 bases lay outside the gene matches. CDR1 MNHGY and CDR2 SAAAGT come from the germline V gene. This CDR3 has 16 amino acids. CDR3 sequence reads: CASTRSGQAYNNEQFF. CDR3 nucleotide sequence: TGTGCCAGCACCCGAAGTGGACAGGCCTATAACAATGAGCAGTTCTTC.

In DNA form, the CDR3 reads TGTGCCAGCAGCCGGGACAGGGGGCTGGAAGCTTTCTTT. This codes for CASSRDRGLEAFF. The chain is built from TRBV12-3 or TRBV12-4 and TRBJ1-1; the match to TRBD1 covers 12 bases. V shed 6 bases and J 8 bases; nucleotides not matched to a gene: 4. This CDR3 contains 13 residues.

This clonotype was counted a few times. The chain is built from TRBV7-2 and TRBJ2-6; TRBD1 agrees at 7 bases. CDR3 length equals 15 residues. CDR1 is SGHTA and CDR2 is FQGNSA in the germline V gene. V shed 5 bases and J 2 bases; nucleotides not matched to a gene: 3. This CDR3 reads CASSRGQAGANVLTF. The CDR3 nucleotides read TGTGCCAGCAGCCGCGGACAGGCTGGGGCCAACGTCCTGACTTTC.

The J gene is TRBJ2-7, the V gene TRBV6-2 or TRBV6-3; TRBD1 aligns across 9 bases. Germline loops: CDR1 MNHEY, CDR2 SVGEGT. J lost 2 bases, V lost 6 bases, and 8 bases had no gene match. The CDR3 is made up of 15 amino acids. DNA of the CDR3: TGTGCCAGCAGCCGAGGGACAGGGTGGACCTACGAGCAGTACTTC. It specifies CASSRGTGWTYEQYF.

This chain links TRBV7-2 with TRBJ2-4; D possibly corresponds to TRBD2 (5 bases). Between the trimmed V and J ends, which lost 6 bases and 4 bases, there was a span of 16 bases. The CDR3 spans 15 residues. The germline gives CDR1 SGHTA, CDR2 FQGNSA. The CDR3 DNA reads TGTGCCAGCAGTTTTGCCCGGGGAGAAAAAAACATTCAGTACTTC. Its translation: CASSFARGEKNIQYF.

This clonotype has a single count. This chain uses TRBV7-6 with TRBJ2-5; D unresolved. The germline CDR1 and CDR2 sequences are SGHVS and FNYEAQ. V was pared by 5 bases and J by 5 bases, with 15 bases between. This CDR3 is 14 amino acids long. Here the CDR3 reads CASSTFPFSETQYF. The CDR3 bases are TGTGCCAGCAGCACCTTTCCGTTTTCGGAGACCCAGTACTTC.

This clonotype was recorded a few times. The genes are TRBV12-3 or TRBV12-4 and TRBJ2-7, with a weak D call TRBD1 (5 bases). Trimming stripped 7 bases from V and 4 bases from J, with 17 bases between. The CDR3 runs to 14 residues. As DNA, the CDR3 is TGTGCCAGCACCCCCGGTAAGGGGAAGTACGAGCAGTACTTC. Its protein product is CASTPGKGKYEQYF.